Shown below are 3 T cell receptor beta chains from a single sample sequenced in a study of Ad26.COV2.S vaccination and SARS-CoV-2 variants. The method was immunoSEQ multiplex PCR; TCRdb's version includes in-frame clones alone and lacks a portion of them. The table shows more than 300,000 clones, with 85% occurring only once. Treatment specified: some 20 received Ad26.COV2.S at low or high dose, single or two shots; about 5 received placebo; per-sample allocation not given. Sampling was performed 63 days after the first vaccine or placebo injection. The sample in question was peripheral blood, obtained in a trial of Ad26.COV2.S vaccine versus placebo. All receptors come from a person between 18 and 59 years old who received the Ad26.COV2.S COVID-19 vaccine or a placebo.

The chain has TRBV30 and TRBJ1-2, with D uncertain. The V gene's germline CDR1 is GTSNPN and CDR2 SVGIG (reference sequence). The CDR3 loop spans 13 amino acids. With 4 bases removed from V and 1 base from J, the gap between germline ends came to 10 bases. CDR3 nucleotide sequence: TGTGCCTGGACGGCAGGACTTAACTATGGCTACACCTTC. This codes for CAWTAGLNYGYTF.

The V gene is TRBV7-3, the J gene TRBJ2-3; no definite D call. V lost 3 bases and J lost 3, with 10 bases in between. This CDR3 spans 14 amino acids. The germline CDR1 and CDR2 sequences are SGHTA and FQGTGA. The CDR3 here is CASSFGSGTDTQYF. The CDR3 DNA reads as TGTGCCAGCAGCTTCGGGTCTGGAACAGATACGCAGTATTTT. Complete variable domain (other parts from reference TRBV7-3 and TRBJ2-3): GAGVSQTPSNKVTEKGKYVELRCDPISGHTALYWYRQSLGQGPEFLIYFQGTGAADDSGLPNDRFFAVRPEGSVSTLKIQRTERGDSAVYLCASSFGSGTDTQYFGPGTRLTVL.

The CDR3 DNA sequence: TGCGCCAGCAGCTTGGGACAGGGCGAATCACCCCTCCACTTT. Protein product: CASSLGQGESPLHF. The rearrangement uses TRBV5-1 and TRBJ1-6; 7 bases fit TRBD1. CDR1 and CDR2 (germline): SGHRS, YFSETQ. Losses at the gene ends were 0 bases for V and 10 bases for J; bases not matched to a gene: 4. This CDR3 region has 14 residues.